Each of the 31 T cell receptor beta chains below was sequenced from the same sample in a study of shared T cell receptors in the human thymus. Some clones are missing from TCRdb's copy, which holds only in-frame ones; the method was immunoSEQ multiplex PCR. The table shows approximately 580,000 clones, with about four fifths occurring only once. The same data also went into a second study, on human thymus T cells.

Material for sequencing was thymocytes. The receptor source for this set is a boy younger than two with a congenital heart defect.

This chain links TRBV7-2 with TRBJ1-1; D gene uncertain. Trimming left V 4 bases short and J 1 base short, with 16 bases between. CDR1 and CDR2 from the germline V gene are SGHTA and FQGNSA. This CDR3 is 16 amino acids long. In DNA, the CDR3 is TGTGCCAGCAGCTCCCCCGGTGCAGGATCGAACACTGAAGCTTTCTTT. Translation gives CASSSPGAGSNTEAFF.

V is TRBV27 and J is TRBJ2-4, with 11 bases lining up with TRBD2. Germline CDR1 is MNHEY and CDR2 is SMNVEV (reference sequence). V dropped 6 bases and J dropped 1; count of bases not matched to a gene: 11. The CDR3 is 18 amino acids. The CDR3, as DNA: TGTGCCAGCAGCCTACGCTCTAGCGGGAGGTGGGCCAAAAACATTCAGTACTTC. This codes for CASSLRSSGRWAKNIQYF.

A single count supports this clone. CDR3 loop: CASSLEGGLGNQPQHF. The CDR3, as DNA: TGTGCCAGCAGCTTAGAGGGAGGTTTAGGCAATCAGCCCCAGCATTTT. The chain is built from TRBV11-2 and TRBJ1-5; D is unresolved. Trimming took off 0 bases at V and 2 bases at J, with 11 bases between the two ends. CDR1 and CDR2 from the germline V gene are SGHAT and FQNNGV. The length of the CDR3 is 16 residues.

The CDR3 nucleotides read TGTGCCATCAGTGAGTCCCGGGCTAGCGGGGATTCCTACGAGCAGTACTTC. Amino acid sequence: CAISESRASGDSYEQYF. The chain uses TRBV10-3 and TRBJ2-7, with 9 bases matching TRBD2. This CDR3 comprises 17 residues. The V gene's germline CDR1 is ENHRY and CDR2 SYGVKD. V shed 0 bases and J 1 base; nucleotides not matched to a gene: 7.

The chain joins TRBV28 to TRBJ2-1; D is undetermined. The ends were cut back, 9 bases at V and 6 bases at J, with 15 bases in the middle. CDR3 size: 13 residues. Germline CDR1 reads MDHEN; CDR2 reads SYDVKM. CDR3: CASTHPSSNEQFF. The CDR3 DNA reads TGTGCCAGTACCCACCCGTCGAGCAATGAGCAGTTCTTC.

The CDR3 DNA follows: TGTGCCAGCAGCCTAAATACACAGGGAACAGCCTACGAGCAGTACTTC. It is translated as CASSLNTQGTAYEQYF. V gene TRBV7-9 combines with J gene TRBJ2-7; weak D call: TRBD1 (6 bases). Trimming took off 5 bases at V and 2 bases at J, with 19 bases between the two ends. The CDR3 runs to 16 residues. CDR1 is SEHNR, CDR2 FQNEAQ, per germline (reference sequence). Filled out from reference TRBV7-9 and TRBJ2-7, the complete variable domain reads DTGVSQNPRHKITKRGQNVTFRCDPISEHNRLYWYRQTLGQGPEFLTYFQNEAQLEKSRLLSDRFSAERPKGSFSTLEIQRTEQGDSAMYLCASSLNTQGTAYEQYFGPGTRLTVT.

This chain joins TRBV4-3 and TRBJ1-1; D not certain. This CDR3 comprises 11 residues. V lost 9 bases and J lost 4, with 9 bases in between. CDR1 LGHNA and CDR2 YSLEER come from the germline V gene. The CDR3 sequence: CARAGFTEAFF. The CDR3, as DNA: TGCGCCAGGGCGGGTTTCACTGAAGCTTTCTTT.

This clone was detected a few times. V and J are TRBV4-2 and TRBJ2-4; 7 nucleotides match TRBD1. The CDR3 covers 12 residues. CDR1 and CDR2 (germline): LGHNA, YNFKEQ. With 6 bases clipped from V and 15 bases from J, the junction kept 11 bases outside the gene matches. The chain's CDR3 is CASSSPPTGMYF. The CDR3 DNA reads as TGTGCCAGCAGTTCCCCACCGACAGGGATGTACTTC.

This clone has only a few counts. This chain connects TRBV14 to TRBJ2-7; TRBD2 matches 15 bases. The CDR3 loop spans 16 amino acids. V was pared by 5 bases and J by 2 bases, with 4 bases of the junction left unmatched. Germline V gene sequence: CDR1 SGHDN, CDR2 FVKESK. In nucleotides, the CDR3 is TGTGCCAGCAGCTCCGGACTAGCGGGAGGGCCCTACGAGCAGTACTTC. It codes for CASSSGLAGGPYEQYF.

The rearrangement joins TRBV2 to TRBJ2-7; 10 bases map to TRBD2. V lost 2 bases, J lost 0 bases, and 4 bases stayed unmatched. This CDR3 spans 16 amino acids. Germline V gene data show CDR1 as SNHLY and CDR2 as FYNNEI. CDR3 nucleotide sequence: TGTGCCAGCAGTGAAAGGACTAGCGGCCGCTCCTACGAGCAGTACTTC. It yields the protein CASSERTSGRSYEQYF.

This chain links TRBV7-9 with TRBJ1-1; 10 nucleotides align to TRBD1. This CDR3 has 18 amino acids. V gave up 5 bases and J gave up 5 bases; unmatched junction bases: 17. Germline V gene sequence: CDR1 SEHNR, CDR2 FQNEAQ (reference sequence). The CDR3 loop is CASSLIGGTGVSGTEAFF. The CDR3 DNA reads TGTGCCAGCAGCCTAATAGGCGGGACAGGGGTGTCTGGAACTGAAGCTTTCTTT.

The rearrangement uses TRBV2 and TRBJ2-7; 8 bases are shared with TRBD2. The CDR3 runs 17 residues. V lost 0 bases and J lost 4; bases outside the gene matches: 11. The germline V gene encodes CDR1 SNHLY and CDR2 FYNNEI. The CDR3 sequence is CASSEAEDEAGAYEQYF. The CDR3 DNA is TGTGCCAGCAGTGAAGCGGAAGACGAAGCGGGAGCATACGAGCAGTACTTC.

Of note for this clone: At one boundary the junction diverges from the germline segment, which might be a read error. This chain joins TRBV25-1 and TRBJ2-3, with D perhaps TRBD1 (6 bases). The length of the CDR3 is 13 residues. Germline CDR1 MGHDK, CDR2 SYGVNS. As DNA, the CDR3 is TGTGCCAGCAGTGATCATCCGGGACACCTTTGGCATTTT. It translates to CASSDHPGHLWHF.

CDR3 residues: CASSVVGGRGGELFF. In DNA form, the CDR3 reads TGTGCCAGCAGCGTAGTCGGGGGGCGCGGCGGGGAGCTGTTTTTT. This chain connects TRBV9 to TRBJ2-2, with a tentative D call TRBD2 (7 bases). Germline V gene data show CDR1 as SGDLS and CDR2 as YYNGEE. This CDR3 has 15 amino acids. V lost 0 bases to trimming and J lost 7 bases, with 13 bases between them.

The rearrangement links TRBV29-1 to TRBJ2-1, with TRBD2 matching 7 bases. The trim removed 4 bases at V and 2 bases at J, leaving 5 bases unmatched. CDR1 and CDR2 (germline): SQVTM, ANQGSEA. The CDR3 has 14 residues. The chain's CDR3 is CSVARSGPYNEQFF. The CDR3 coding sequence is TGCAGCGTTGCCCGTAGCGGGCCCTACAATGAGCAGTTCTTC.

This rearrangement joins TRBV5-8 to TRBJ2-1, with 9 bases matching TRBD2. Germline V gene data show CDR1 as SGHTS and CDR2 as YDEGEE. The length of the CDR3 is 16 residues. V shed 1 base, J shed 7 bases, and the junction held 9 bases outside the gene matches. CDR3: CASSLRRLAEPNEQFF. The CDR3 coding sequence is TGTGCCAGCAGCTTGCGCCGACTAGCGGAGCCTAATGAGCAGTTCTTC. Using reference TRBV5-8 and TRBJ2-1 for the parts outside the CDR3, the full variable domain is EAGVTQSPTHLIKTRGQQATLRCSPISGHTSVYWYQQALGLGLQFLLWYDEGEERNRGNFPPRFSGRQFPNYSSELNVNALELEDSALYLCASSLRRLAEPNEQFFGPGTRLTVL.

This chain connects TRBV29-1 to TRBJ2-1; 7 nucleotides agree with TRBD1. CDR3 length: 17 amino acids. The V gene's germline CDR1 is SQVTM and CDR2 ANQGSEA. The CDR3 loop is CTTRGPGTYSSYNEQFF. Written as DNA, the CDR3 is TGCACCACGAGGGGGCCTGGGACCTATAGCTCCTACAATGAGCAGTTCTTC.

This clone showed up just once. V is TRBV9 and J is TRBJ2-3; 7 bases line up with TRBD2. Germline V gives CDR1 SGDLS, CDR2 YYNGEE. V lost 0 bases and J lost 1; bases outside the gene matches: 17. This CDR3 is built from 20 residues. In DNA, the CDR3 is TGTGCCAGCAGCGTAGTAGTAGATGTGAGGGAGGGCCTCGGCACAGATACGCAGTATTTT. Translation gives CASSVVVDVREGLGTDTQYF. Looking up the rest from reference TRBV9 and TRBJ2-3 gives the full variable domain: DSGVTQTPKHLITATGQRVTLRCSPRSGDLSVYWYQQSLDQGLQFLIQYYNGEERAKGNILERFSAQQFPDLHSELNLSSLELGDSALYFCASSVVVDVREGLGTDTQYFGPGTRLTVL.

Note on this clone: Relative to the germline gene, one junction end is altered; a read error may explain this. V gene TRBV5-1 combines with J gene TRBJ2-7; D may be TRBD2 (6 bases). Germline V gene sequence: CDR1 SGHRS, CDR2 YFSETQ. The CDR3 covers 13 residues. In DNA, the CDR3 is TGCGCCAGCAGCTTGGGTACGGGCAATCCGGGGGACTTC. Translated: CASSLGTGNPGDF.

This chain links TRBV5-8 with TRBJ2-7, with 8 bases lining up with TRBD1. Trimming cost V 4 bases and J 0 bases; bases outside gene matches: 6. CDR3 length: 15 residues. The germline V gene has CDR1 SGHTS and CDR2 YDEGEE. CDR3 protein: CASSPGTGPSYEQYF. CDR3 DNA: TGTGCCAGCAGCCCAGGGACAGGTCCCTCCTACGAGCAGTACTTC.

The V gene is TRBV4-2, the J gene TRBJ2-1; tentative D call: TRBD2 (6 bases). Germline lookup yields CDR1 LGHNA and CDR2 YNFKEQ. CDR3 length: 17 residues. V gave up 3 bases and J gave up 10 bases, with 25 bases separating them. As DNA, the CDR3 is TGTGCCAGCAGCCAGAACGATATGGAAGTAGCGGTAGAGGAGCAGTTCTTC. Protein product: CASSQNDMEVAVEEQFF.

The chain joins TRBV15 to TRBJ1-2; maybe TRBD1 (5 bases). Trimming left V 2 bases short and J 3 bases short, with 19 bases between. This CDR3 region has 17 residues. Germline-derived CDR1 and CDR2 are LNHNV and YYDKDF (reference sequence). CDR3 sequence reads: CATSRRLDSRAYYGYTF. DNA for the CDR3: TGTGCCACCAGCAGAAGGCTCGATAGCAGGGCTTACTATGGCTACACCTTC.

This chain links TRBV11-3 with TRBJ2-3; D is unresolved. Germline lookup yields CDR1 SGHNT and CDR2 YENEEA. V dropped 4 bases and J dropped 9 bases, with 11 bases sitting between them. The CDR3 has 12 amino acids. The CDR3 here is CASSSGSQTQYF. Written as DNA, the CDR3 is TGTGCCAGCAGCTCAGGATCACAGACGCAGTATTTT. Based on the CDR3 plus reference TRBV11-3 and TRBJ2-3, the full variable domain is EAGVVQSPRYKIIEKKQPVAFWCNPISGHNTLYWYLQNLGQGPELLIRYENEEAVDDSQLPKDRFSAERLKGVDSTLKIQPAELGDSAVYLCASSSGSQTQYFGPGTRLTVL.

The J gene is TRBJ2-2, the V gene TRBV5-1; 12 positions match TRBD2. Germline V CDR1 and CDR2: SGHRS, YFSETQ. CDR3 length: 21 residues. J lost 0 bases, V lost 0 bases, and 12 bases had no gene match. This CDR3 is CASSLELTSGSLITNTGELFF. The CDR3, as DNA: TGCGCCAGCAGCTTGGAATTGACTAGCGGGAGTTTAATAACGAACACCGGGGAGCTGTTTTTT.

The V call is TRBV27, the J call TRBJ2-2; the D gene is possibly TRBD1 (6 bases). V was clipped by 6 bases and J by 3 bases, with 14 bases between them. The V gene's germline CDR1 is MNHEY and CDR2 SMNVEV (reference sequence). CDR3 size: 15 residues. The CDR3 reads CASRRRDNYTGELFF. DNA of the CDR3: TGTGCCAGCAGAAGACGGGACAATTACACCGGGGAGCTGTTTTTT.

The chain combines TRBV27 with TRBJ2-7; a possible D gene is TRBD2 (5 bases). The CDR3 has 12 residues. CDR1 is MNHEY and CDR2 is SMNVEV in the germline V gene (reference sequence). The V gene lost 8 bases and the J gene lost 5 bases, with 13 bases spanning the gap. The CDR3 here is CASGSSPNEQYF. As DNA, the CDR3 is TGTGCCAGCGGTTCTAGCCCCAACGAGCAGTACTTC.

Written as DNA, the CDR3 is TGTGCCAGCAGCCTGGGAGGGATCCCCTACGAGCAGTACTTC. This sequence encodes CASSLGGIPYEQYF. The chain joins TRBV7-6 to TRBJ2-7, with TRBD2 matching 7 bases. CDR3 length: 14 residues. Trimming removed 5 bases from V and 2 bases from J; junction bases left unmatched: 6. The germline V gene encodes CDR1 SGHVS and CDR2 FNYEAQ. The variable domain in full, with the rest retrieved from reference TRBV7-6 and TRBJ2-7, is GAGVSQSPRYKVTKRGQDVALRCDPISGHVSLYWYRQALGQGPEFLTYFNYEAQQDKSGLPNDRFSAERPEGSISTLTIQRTEQRDSAMYRCASSLGGIPYEQYFGPGTRLTVT.

The CDR3 is CASSPYGGEINQPQHF. For the CDR3, the DNA is TGTGCCAGTAGTCCCTATGGGGGGGAGATCAATCAGCCCCAGCATTTT. The J gene is TRBJ1-5, the V gene TRBV19; D is perhaps TRBD1 (5 bases). The CDR3 spans 16 residues. Per germline, CDR1 LNHDA and CDR2 SQIVND (reference sequence). V was pared by 5 bases and J by 3 bases, with 17 bases between. Complete variable domain (other parts from reference TRBV19 and TRBJ1-5): DGGITQSPKYLFRKEGQNVTLSCEQNLNHDAMYWYRQDPGQGLRLIYYSQIVNDFQKGDIAEGYSVSREKKESFPLTVTSAQKNPTAFYLCASSPYGGEINQPQHFGDGTRLSIL.

The chain carries TRBV20-1 and TRBJ2-7; perhaps TRBD2 as D (6 bases). The CDR3 loop spans 11 amino acids. Germline values: CDR1 DFQATT, CDR2 SNEGSKA (reference sequence). The V end was cut by 6 bases, the J end by 2 bases, with 8 bases between. CDR3 sequence reads: CSAGGPYEQYF. CDR3 in DNA: TGCAGTGCGGGGGGACCCTACGAGCAGTACTTC.

The chain employs TRBV28 and TRBJ1-2; no clear D. The ends were cut back, 5 bases at V and 4 bases at J, with 14 bases in the middle. The CDR3 length is 14 residues. Germline V CDR1 and CDR2: MDHEN, SYDVKM. CDR3 nucleotides: TGTGCCAGCAGTCCATTACAGCTTTCCTATGGCTACACCTTC. Translating it yields CASSPLQLSYGYTF.

The CDR3 DNA is TGTGCCAGCAGTACCGGGACAGGGAGCTACGAGCAGTACTTC. Translated, it gives CASSTGTGSYEQYF. The V call is TRBV2, the J call TRBJ2-7, with 9 positions matching TRBD1. This CDR3 comprises 14 residues. The ends lost 5 bases at V and 3 bases at J; junction bases unmatched: 5. Germline V lookup: CDR1 SNHLY, CDR2 FYNNEI.